The 18 T cell receptor beta chains presented below share a single source sample, sequenced in a study of early T cells in non-severe SARS-CoV-2 infection. TCRdb re-derived calls from the 5' RACE reads in MiXCR, one entry per CDR3 protein. This sample carries approximately 73,000 distinct CDR3 sequences, more than 10% of them seen once, and the ten largest clones take around 1.1%. The sample consisted of whole blood. The source of these receptors is an adult who was a healthcare worker with PCR-confirmed SARS-CoV-2 infection or an uninfected control (not recorded which).

This clonotype appeared a few times. For the CDR3, the DNA is TGTGCCAGCAGCGGGGGACTAGCGGGGAGCTCCTACGAGCAGTACTTC. The encoded protein is CASSGGLAGSSYEQYF. This chain connects TRBV7-2 to TRBJ2-7; 13 nucleotides match TRBD2. The CDR3 is 16 residues long. V was clipped by 5 bases and J by 0 bases; unmatched bases: 4. Germline V gene data show CDR1 as SGHTA and CDR2 as FQGNSA.

This clonotype came up many times. The CDR3 DNA is TGCAGTGCTAGAGCAGGAACCGAGCAGTTCTTC. Translated, it gives CSARAGTEQFF. The V call is TRBV20-1, the J call TRBJ2-1, with D uncertain. Germline V gives CDR1 DFQATT, CDR2 SNEGSKA (reference sequence). Trimming left V 1 base short and J 10 bases short, with 8 bases between. This CDR3 has 11 residues.

This clonotype was detected many times. This chain joins TRBV28 and TRBJ1-5, with D unclear. This CDR3 contains 16 residues. Trimming shortened V by 5 bases and J by 5 bases, and 19 bases separated the two germline ends. Germline V gene lookup returns CDR1 MDHEN and CDR2 SYDVKM. In nucleotides, the CDR3 is TGTGCCAGCAGTCTTGCGGTTGGTACTTTAGATCAGCCCCAGCATTTT. Amino acid sequence: CASSLAVGTLDQPQHF.

This chain uses TRBV28 with TRBJ1-4, with D hard to call. Trimming removed 5 bases at V and 5 bases at J, with 15 bases between. Germline V gene data show CDR1 as MDHEN and CDR2 as SYDVKM. This CDR3 is built from 15 residues. The CDR3 nucleotides read TGTGCCAGCAGTCCTCCCTGGGAAGGAAATGAAAAACTGTTTTTT. Translated, it gives CASSPPWEGNEKLFF.

In the case of this clonotype: Compared with germline, one end of the junction differs, possibly owing to a read error. The CDR3 DNA follows: TGCGCCAGCAGCTTGGTTACAGGACAGGGGGCAGGTGAGCTGTACTTC. Its protein product is CASSLVTGQGAGELYF. V usage is TRBV5-1 and J usage is TRBJ2-7; 11 positions agree with TRBD1. The germline CDR1 and CDR2 sequences are SGHRS and YFSETQ. The CDR3 is 16 residues long.

This clonotype has a handful of counts. The J gene is TRBJ1-2, the V gene TRBV7-9, with D uncertain. CDR1 and CDR2 (germline): SEHNR, FQNEAQ (reference sequence). Trimming took off 6 bases at V and 2 bases at J, with 7 bases between the two ends. This CDR3 is built from 12 residues. The CDR3 DNA follows: TGTGCCAGCAGAGGAGAGAACTATGGCTACACCTTC. Translating it yields CASRGENYGYTF.

This clonotype was recorded many times. The V and J genes are TRBV5-4 and TRBJ2-7; 7 bases match TRBD1. Germline V CDR1 and CDR2: SGHNT, YYREEE (reference sequence). The V segment lost 4 bases and the J segment 0 bases; nucleotides outside the gene matches: 7. The CDR3 consists of 15 residues. CDR3 sequence: CASSRPGTASYEQYF. The CDR3 region has the DNA TGTGCCAGCAGCCGACCCGGGACAGCCTCCTACGAGCAGTACTTC.

This clonotype has just a few counts. The rearrangement joins TRBV4-2 to TRBJ2-3; 11 nucleotides line up with TRBD2. CDR3 length equals 16 residues. After removal of 5 bases from V and 4 bases from J, the junction contained 8 bases not matched to a gene. The germline CDR1 and CDR2 sequences are LGHNA and YNFKEQ. The CDR3 DNA reads as TGTGCCAGCAGCTCCCAGACTAGCGGGGAGCCAGATACGCAGTATTTT. Its translation: CASSSQTSGEPDTQYF.

The J gene is TRBJ2-1, the V gene TRBV23-1; 7 nucleotides align to TRBD1. TRBV23-1 qualifies as an ORF whose function is uncertain. V lost 6 bases and J lost 10; bases outside the gene matches: 6. This CDR3 comprises 12 residues. This CDR3 reads CASRPTGEEQFF. In nucleotides, the CDR3 is TGCGCCAGCAGGCCAACAGGGGAGGAGCAGTTCTTC.

Comments on this clonotype: This clone may be a read error of a much larger clone one base away. This CDR3 is missing its conserved last phenylalanine or tryptophan, likely due to a read error. J is TRBJ2-3 and V is TRBV6-4; D is perhaps TRBD2 (6 bases). The CDR3 is 15 amino acids. V shed 2 bases and J shed 0 bases, with 9 bases lying between them. Germline V CDR1 and CDR2: MRHNA, SNTAGT. CDR3 residues: CASSDGGTSTDTQYL. CDR3 DNA: TGTGCCAGCAGTGACGGCGGGACCAGCACAGATACGCAGTATCTT.

This clonotype has only a few counts. V is TRBV6-1 and J is TRBJ1-4; D is unclear. Trimming removed 0 bases from V and 0 bases from J, with 11 bases in between. There are 17 residues in the CDR3. Germline V gives CDR1 MNHNS, CDR2 SASEGT. This chain's CDR3 is CASSEAVGWATNEKLFF. CDR3 bases: TGTGCCAGCAGTGAAGCAGTCGGTTGGGCAACTAATGAAAAACTGTTTTTT.

This rearrangement joins TRBV29-1 to TRBJ2-3; a possible D gene is TRBD1 (6 bases). The CDR3 sequence is 14 residues long. Germline CDR1 SQVTM, CDR2 ANQGSEA. Trimming shortened V by 6 bases and J by 1 base, and 14 bases separated the two germline ends. CDR3 DNA: TGCAGCGTCACCGGGACACTGCGCACAGATACGCAGTATTTT. Its translation is CSVTGTLRTDTQYF.

This clonotype was seen a few times. V gene TRBV27 combines with J gene TRBJ1-2, with D uncertain. This CDR3 is built from 15 residues. CDR1 and CDR2 (germline): MNHEY, SMNVEV (reference sequence). V dropped 0 bases and J dropped 7 bases, with 15 bases sitting between them. The CDR3 region is CASSLSPDPAGGYTF. CDR3 bases: TGTGCCAGCAGTTTATCACCGGACCCCGCAGGTGGCTACACCTTC.

The chain recombines TRBV28 with TRBJ1-5; unclear D gene. The germline V gene has CDR1 MDHEN and CDR2 SYDVKM. This CDR3 is built from 16 residues. V was clipped by 3 bases and J by 5 bases, with 17 bases between them. CDR3 sequence: CASSFTGSPGDQPQHF. The CDR3 DNA is TGTGCCAGCAGTTTCACCGGGTCCCCTGGGGATCAGCCCCAGCATTTT. Full variable domain (outside the CDR3, taken from reference TRBV28 and TRBJ1-5): DVKVTQSSRYLVKRTGEKVFLECVQDMDHENMFWYRQDPGLGLRLIYFSYDVKMKEKGDIPEGYSVSREKKERFSLILESASTNQTSMYLCASSFTGSPGDQPQHFGDGTRLSIL.

J is TRBJ2-5 and V is TRBV28; 7 bases fit TRBD1. V trimming: 5 bases; J trimming: 2 bases; junction bases outside the gene matches: 5. Germline V gives CDR1 MDHEN, CDR2 SYDVKM. The CDR3 is 14 residues long. The CDR3 DNA reads TGTGCCAGCAGTCACCGACAGGGTCAAGAGACCCAGTACTTC. Amino acids: CASSHRQGQETQYF.

This clonotype was counted between two and nine times. The rearrangement joins TRBV7-6 to TRBJ2-6; D is uncertain. Germline V CDR1 and CDR2: SGHVS, FNYEAQ. The CDR3 is 15 residues long. V was trimmed by 1 base and J by 4 bases, leaving 8 bases between them. The DNA for the CDR3 is TGTGCCAGCAGCTTAGGGGTTTCAGGGGCCAACGTCCTGACTTTC. It translates to CASSLGVSGANVLTF. Using reference TRBV7-6 and TRBJ2-6 for the parts outside the CDR3, the full variable domain is GAGVSQSPRYKVTKRGQDVALRCDPISGHVSLYWYRQALGQGPEFLTYFNYEAQQDKSGLPNDRFSAERPEGSISTLTIQRTEQRDSAMYRCASSLGVSGANVLTFGAGSRLTVL.

This clonotype was detected a few times. This chain joins TRBV18 and TRBJ1-2; D is undetermined. Trimming left V 2 bases short and J 8 bases short, with 21 bases between. This CDR3 region has 16 residues. Germline-derived CDR1 and CDR2 are KGHSH and LQKENI. CDR3 in amino acids: CASSPLGDPGVLGYTF. CDR3 coding DNA: TGTGCCAGCTCACCATTGGGTGATCCGGGAGTCCTGGGCTACACCTTC.

The J gene is TRBJ2-1, the V gene TRBV9; TRBD2 agrees at 7 bases. Germline CDR1 reads SGDLS; CDR2 reads YYNGEE. V was clipped by 3 bases and J by 6 bases; unmatched bases: 9. This CDR3 has 15 residues. The CDR3 DNA reads TGTGCCAGCAGCGCCCGGGGGGACCCTTCCAATGAGCAGTTCTTC. This encodes CASSARGDPSNEQFF. Complete variable domain (other parts from reference TRBV9 and TRBJ2-1): DSGVTQTPKHLITATGQRVTLRCSPRSGDLSVYWYQQSLDQGLQFLIQYYNGEERAKGNILERFSAQQFPDLHSELNLSSLELGDSALYFCASSARGDPSNEQFFGPGTRLTVL.